This T cell receptor beta chain was documented in a study of T cell repertoires in cytomegalovirus infection. The wider study: An indication of both CMV infection and matching HLA type came from public TCR beta signatures. Whole-study findings and limits: HLA-C-restricted CMV clonotypes gave the most frequent clonotype in two of eight donors.

This clonotype was seen repeatedly, ten times or more. Its antigen is not identified. V was clipped by 1 base and J by 4 bases, with 10 bases between them. This CDR3 is 14 amino acids long. CDR1 is SGHTA, CDR2 FQGNSA, per germline. TCRdb re-derived calls from the reads in MiXCR, one entry per CDR3 protein. The table has some 110,000 distinct CDR3 sequences, 9.5% to 13% seen once. The sequence derives from a human donor in good health (CMV status not recorded). Some clones in this sample may be carry-over from other donors' samples. The sample comprised PBMCs, sequenced either directly or after in vitro stimulation (not recorded which). V usage is TRBV7-2 and J usage is TRBJ2-5, with unresolved D. CDR3 sequence reads: CASSLGRQTETQYF. Written as DNA, the CDR3 is TGTGCCAGCAGCTTAGGTCGGCAAACAGAGACCCAGTACTTC.